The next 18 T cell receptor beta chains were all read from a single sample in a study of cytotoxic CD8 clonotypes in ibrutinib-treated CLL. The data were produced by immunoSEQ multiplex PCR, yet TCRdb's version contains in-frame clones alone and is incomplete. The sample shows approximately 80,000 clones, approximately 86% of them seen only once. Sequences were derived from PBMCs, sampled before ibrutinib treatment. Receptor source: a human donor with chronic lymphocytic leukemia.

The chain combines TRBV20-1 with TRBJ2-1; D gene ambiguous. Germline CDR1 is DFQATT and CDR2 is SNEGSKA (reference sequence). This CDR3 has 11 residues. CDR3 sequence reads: CTPGSVNEQFF. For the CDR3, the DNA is TGCACCCCCGGGTCGGTTAATGAGCAGTTCTTC.

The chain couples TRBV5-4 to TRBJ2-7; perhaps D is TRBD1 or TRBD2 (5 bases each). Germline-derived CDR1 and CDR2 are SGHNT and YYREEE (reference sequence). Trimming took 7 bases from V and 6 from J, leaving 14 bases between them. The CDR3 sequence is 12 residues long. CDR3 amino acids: CASSGWDREQYF. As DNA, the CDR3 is TGTGCCAGCTCGGGGTGGGACCGCGAGCAGTACTTC.

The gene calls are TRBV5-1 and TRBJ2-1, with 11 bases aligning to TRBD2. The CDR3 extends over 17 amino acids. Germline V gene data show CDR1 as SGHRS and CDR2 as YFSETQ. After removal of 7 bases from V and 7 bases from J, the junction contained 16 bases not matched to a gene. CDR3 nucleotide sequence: TGCGCCAGCGCTCCCTCGGGACTAGCGGATCCTATAAATGAGCAGTTCTTC. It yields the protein CASAPSGLADPINEQFF.

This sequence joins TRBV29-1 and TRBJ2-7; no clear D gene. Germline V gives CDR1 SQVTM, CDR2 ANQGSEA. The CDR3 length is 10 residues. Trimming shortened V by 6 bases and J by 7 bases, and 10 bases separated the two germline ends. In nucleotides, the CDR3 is TGCAGCGTCATCCAGCAGGAGCAGTACTTC. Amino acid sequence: CSVIQQEQYF.

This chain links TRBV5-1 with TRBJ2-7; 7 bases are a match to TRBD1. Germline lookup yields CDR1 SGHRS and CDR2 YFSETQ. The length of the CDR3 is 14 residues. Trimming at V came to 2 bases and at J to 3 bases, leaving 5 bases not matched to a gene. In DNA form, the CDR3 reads TGCGCCAGCAGCTTTGGGCAGGGGGTCTACGAGCAGTACTTC. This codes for CASSFGQGVYEQYF. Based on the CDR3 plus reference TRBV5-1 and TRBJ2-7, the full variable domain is KAGVTQTPRYLIKTRGQQVTLSCSPISGHRSVSWYQQTPGQGLQFLFEYFSETQRNKGNFPGRFSGRQFSNSRSEMNVSTLELGDSALYLCASSFGQGVYEQYFGPGTRLTVT.

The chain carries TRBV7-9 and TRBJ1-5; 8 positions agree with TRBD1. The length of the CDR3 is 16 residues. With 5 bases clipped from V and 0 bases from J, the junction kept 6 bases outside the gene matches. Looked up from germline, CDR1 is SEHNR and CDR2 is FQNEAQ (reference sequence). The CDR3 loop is CASSRTGWNSNQPQHF. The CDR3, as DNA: TGTGCCAGCAGCCGGACAGGGTGGAATAGCAATCAGCCCCAGCATTTT.

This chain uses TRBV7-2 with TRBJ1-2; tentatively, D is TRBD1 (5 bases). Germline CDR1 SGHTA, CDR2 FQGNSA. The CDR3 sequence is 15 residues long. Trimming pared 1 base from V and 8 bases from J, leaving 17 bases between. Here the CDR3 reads CASSLVFAGTVGYTF. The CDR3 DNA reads TGTGCCAGCAGCTTAGTATTTGCAGGGACGGTCGGCTACACCTTC.

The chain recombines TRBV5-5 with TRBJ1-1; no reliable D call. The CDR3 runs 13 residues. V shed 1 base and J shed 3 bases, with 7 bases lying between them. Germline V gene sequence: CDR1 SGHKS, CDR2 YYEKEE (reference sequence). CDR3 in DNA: TGTGCCAGCAGCTTGATGGCCTACACTGAAGCTTTCTTT. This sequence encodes CASSLMAYTEAFF.

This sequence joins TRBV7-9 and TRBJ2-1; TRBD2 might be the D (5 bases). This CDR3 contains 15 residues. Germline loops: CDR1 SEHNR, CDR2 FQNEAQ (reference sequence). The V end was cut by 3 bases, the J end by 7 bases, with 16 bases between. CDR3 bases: TGTGCCAGCAGCTTCTTACTGCAGACGGGGAATGAGCAGTTCTTC. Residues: CASSFLLQTGNEQFF.

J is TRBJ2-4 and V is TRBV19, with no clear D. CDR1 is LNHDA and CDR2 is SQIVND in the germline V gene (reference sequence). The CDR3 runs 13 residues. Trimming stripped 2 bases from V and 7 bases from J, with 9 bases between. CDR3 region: CASSISSSNIQYF. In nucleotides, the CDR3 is TGTGCCAGTAGTATAAGCAGTTCGAACATTCAGTACTTC.

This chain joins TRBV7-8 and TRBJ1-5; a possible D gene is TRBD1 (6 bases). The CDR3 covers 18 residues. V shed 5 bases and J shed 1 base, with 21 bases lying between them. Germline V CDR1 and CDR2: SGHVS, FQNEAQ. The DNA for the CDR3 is TGTGCCAGCAGCCAGCTGGGGGGAGGGGGTCGCAGCAATCAGCCCCAGCATTTT. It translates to CASSQLGGGGRSNQPQHF.

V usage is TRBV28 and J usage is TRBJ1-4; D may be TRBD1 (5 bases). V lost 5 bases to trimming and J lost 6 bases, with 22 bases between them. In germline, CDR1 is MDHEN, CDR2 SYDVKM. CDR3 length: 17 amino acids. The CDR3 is CASSIIEGRGIDEKLFF. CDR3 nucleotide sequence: TGTGCCAGCAGTATAATCGAGGGGAGGGGTATCGATGAAAAACTGTTTTTT. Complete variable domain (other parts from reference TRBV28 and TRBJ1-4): DVKVTQSSRYLVKRTGEKVFLECVQDMDHENMFWYRQDPGLGLRLIYFSYDVKMKEKGDIPEGYSVSREKKERFSLILESASTNQTSMYLCASSIIEGRGIDEKLFFGSGTQLSVL.

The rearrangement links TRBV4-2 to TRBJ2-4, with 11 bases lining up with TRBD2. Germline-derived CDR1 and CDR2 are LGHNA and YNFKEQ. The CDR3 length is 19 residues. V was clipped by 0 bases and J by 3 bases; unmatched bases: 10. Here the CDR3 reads CASSQERLAGSKGKNIQYF. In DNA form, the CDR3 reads TGTGCCAGCAGCCAAGAAAGACTAGCGGGATCGAAAGGCAAAAACATTCAGTACTTC.

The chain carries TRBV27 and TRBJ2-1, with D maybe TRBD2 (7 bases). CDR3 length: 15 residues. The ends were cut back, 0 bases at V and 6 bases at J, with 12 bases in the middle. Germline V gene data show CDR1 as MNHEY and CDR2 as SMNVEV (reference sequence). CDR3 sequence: CASSLSAGASNEQFF. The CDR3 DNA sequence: TGTGCCAGCAGTTTATCGGCGGGGGCTAGCAATGAGCAGTTCTTC.

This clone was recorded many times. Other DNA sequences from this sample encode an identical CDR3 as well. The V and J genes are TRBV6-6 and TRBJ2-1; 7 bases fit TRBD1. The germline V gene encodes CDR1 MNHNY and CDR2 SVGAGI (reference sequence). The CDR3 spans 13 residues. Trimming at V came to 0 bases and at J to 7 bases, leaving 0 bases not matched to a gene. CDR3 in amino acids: CASSYSRGNEQFF. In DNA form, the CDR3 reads TGTGCCAGCAGTTACTCCAGGGGGAATGAGCAGTTCTTC.

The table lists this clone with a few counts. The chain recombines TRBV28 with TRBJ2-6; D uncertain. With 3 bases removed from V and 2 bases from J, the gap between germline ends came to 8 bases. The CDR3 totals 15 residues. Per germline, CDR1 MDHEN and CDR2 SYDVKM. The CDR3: CASSFIGAGANVLTF. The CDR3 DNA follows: TGTGCCAGCAGTTTCATTGGAGCTGGGGCCAACGTCCTGACTTTC.

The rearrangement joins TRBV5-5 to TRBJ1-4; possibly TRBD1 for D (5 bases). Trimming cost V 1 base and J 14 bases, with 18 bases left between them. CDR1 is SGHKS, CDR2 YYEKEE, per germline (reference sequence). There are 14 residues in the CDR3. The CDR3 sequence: CASSLYQGMKILFF. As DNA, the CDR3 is TGTGCCAGCAGCTTGTATCAGGGAATGAAAATCCTGTTTTTT.

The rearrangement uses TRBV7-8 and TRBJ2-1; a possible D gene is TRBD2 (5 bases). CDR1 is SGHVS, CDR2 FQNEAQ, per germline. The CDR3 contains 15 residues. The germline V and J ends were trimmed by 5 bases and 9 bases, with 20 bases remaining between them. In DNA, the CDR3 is TGTGCCAGCAGCCCCCCCGCCGGGGAATCGAGTGAGCAGTTCTTC. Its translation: CASSPPAGESSEQFF.